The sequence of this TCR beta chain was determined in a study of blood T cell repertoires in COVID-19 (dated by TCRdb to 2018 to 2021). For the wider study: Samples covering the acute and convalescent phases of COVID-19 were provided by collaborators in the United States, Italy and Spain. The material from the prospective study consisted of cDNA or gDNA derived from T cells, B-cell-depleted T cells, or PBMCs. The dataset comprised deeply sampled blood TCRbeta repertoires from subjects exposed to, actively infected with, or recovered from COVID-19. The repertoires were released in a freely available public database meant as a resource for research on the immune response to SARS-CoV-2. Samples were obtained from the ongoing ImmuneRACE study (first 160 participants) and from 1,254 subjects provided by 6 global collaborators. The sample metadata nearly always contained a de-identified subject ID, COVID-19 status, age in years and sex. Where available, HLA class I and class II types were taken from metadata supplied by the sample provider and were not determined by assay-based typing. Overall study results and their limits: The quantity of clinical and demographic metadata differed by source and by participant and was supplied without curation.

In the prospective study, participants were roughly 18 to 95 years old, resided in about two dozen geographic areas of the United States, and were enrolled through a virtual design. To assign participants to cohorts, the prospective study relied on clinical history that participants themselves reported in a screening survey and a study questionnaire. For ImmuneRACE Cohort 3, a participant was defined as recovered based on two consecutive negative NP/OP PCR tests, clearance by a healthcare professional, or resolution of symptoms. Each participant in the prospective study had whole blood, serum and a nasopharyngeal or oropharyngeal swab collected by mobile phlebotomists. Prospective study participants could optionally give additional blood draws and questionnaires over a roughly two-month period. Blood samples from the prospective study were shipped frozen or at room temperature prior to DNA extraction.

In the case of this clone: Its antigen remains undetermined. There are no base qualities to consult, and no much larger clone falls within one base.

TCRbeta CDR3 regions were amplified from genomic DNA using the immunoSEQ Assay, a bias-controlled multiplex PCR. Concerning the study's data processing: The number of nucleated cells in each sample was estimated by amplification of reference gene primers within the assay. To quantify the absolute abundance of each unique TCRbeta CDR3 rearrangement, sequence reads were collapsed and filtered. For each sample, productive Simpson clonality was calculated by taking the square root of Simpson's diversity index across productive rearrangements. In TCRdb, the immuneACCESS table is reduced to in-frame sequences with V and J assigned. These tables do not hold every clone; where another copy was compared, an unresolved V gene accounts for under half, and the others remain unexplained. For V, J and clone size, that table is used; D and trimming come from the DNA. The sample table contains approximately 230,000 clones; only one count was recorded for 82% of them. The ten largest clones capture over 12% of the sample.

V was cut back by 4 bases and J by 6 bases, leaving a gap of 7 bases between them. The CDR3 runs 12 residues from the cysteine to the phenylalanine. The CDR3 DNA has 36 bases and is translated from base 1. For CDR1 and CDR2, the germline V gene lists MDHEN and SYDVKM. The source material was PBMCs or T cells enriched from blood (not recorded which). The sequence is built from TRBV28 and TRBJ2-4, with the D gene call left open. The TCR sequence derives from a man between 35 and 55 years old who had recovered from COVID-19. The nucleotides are TGTGCCAGCAGTTGGGCCGGAAACATTCAGTACTTC. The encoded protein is CASSWAGNIQYF.